A selection of T cell receptor beta chains follows, all from one sample in a study of beta chain features in type 1 diabetes. Sequencing was performed with immunoSEQ multiplex PCR; in TCRdb, only in-frame clones are kept and a portion is missing. This sample carries 250,000 to 350,000 clones, 14% of them seen once, and the ten largest clones take about 0.016%. The specimen sequenced was naive CD4+ T cells from blood. These receptor sequences come from a young man with type 1 diabetes. The CDR3 runs from the conserved cysteine through the conserved F or W. The order of the fields is V gene, D gene, clone size, J gene, CDR3 protein, CDR3 DNA. D genes are given only for firm matches. Not all rows give a size; the values are once, few, many and, for expanded clones, a class.

TRBV7-2	-	few	TRBJ1-4	CASSEGATNEKLFF	TGTGCCAGCAGCGAGGGAGCAACTAATGAAAAACTGTTTTTT
TRBV9	TRBD1	-	TRBJ2-2	CASSVGGTANTGELFF	TGTGCCAGCAGCGTAGGTGGGACAGCGAACACCGGGGAGCTGTTTTTT
TRBV28	TRBD1	few	TRBJ2-5	CASSPLGQGIKTQYF	TGTGCCAGCAGTCCCCTCGGACAGGGGATAAAGACCCAGTACTTC
TRBV9	TRBD2	-	TRBJ2-6	CASNPGLAGANVLTF	TGTGCCAGCAATCCCGGACTAGCTGGGGCCAACGTCCTGACTTTC
TRBV28	-	-	TRBJ2-2	CASSISANTGELFF	TGTGCCAGCAGTATTAGCGCGAACACCGGGGAGCTGTTTTTT
TRBV28	-	-	TRBJ2-7	CATRGAAYEQYF	TGTGCCACCCGCGGTGCCGCGTACGAGCAGTACTTC
TRBV7-2	TRBD1	few	TRBJ2-1	CASSDLGQASSQFF	TGTGCCAGCAGCGACTTGGGACAGGCTAGTTCGCAGTTCTTC
TRBV19	-	-	TRBJ1-1	CASRSQGEAFF	TGTGCCAGTAGGTCACAGGGAGAAGCTTTCTTT
TRBV30	-	-	TRBJ2-7	CAWSVSPFSSYEQYF	TGTGCCTGGAGTGTAAGTCCGTTTAGCTCCTACGAGCAGTACTTC
TRBV7-3	TRBD1	few	TRBJ2-7	CASSLKGQGETYEQYF	TGTGCCAGCAGCTTAAAGGGACAGGGGGAGACCTACGAGCAGTACTTC
TRBV28	-	-	TRBJ2-7	CASSRNGEDYEQYF	TGTGCCAGCAGCCGCAATGGGGAGGACTACGAGCAGTACTTC
TRBV5-1	-	-	TRBJ2-3	CASSKTDRNTDTQYF	TGCGCCAGCAGCAAGACTGACAGGAACACAGATACGCAGTATTTT
TRBV15	-	few	TRBJ2-2	CATSPGSFSNTGELFF	TGTGCCACCAGCCCCGGGTCCTTCTCGAACACCGGGGAGCTGTTTTTT
TRBV28	TRBD1	few	TRBJ1-1	CASSILTGTEAFF	TGTGCCAGCAGTATCCTGACAGGGACTGAAGCTTTCTTT
TRBV5-1	-	few	TRBJ2-3	CASSLSGFTSDTQYF	TGCGCCAGCAGCCTCAGCGGGTTTACTTCAGATACGCAGTATTTT
TRBV30	TRBD2	few	TRBJ2-2	CAWFGTSGITNTGELFF	TGTGCCTGGTTCGGGACTAGCGGGATCACGAACACCGGGGAGCTGTTTTTT
TRBV6-4	-	few	TRBJ2-2	CATSDNTNTGELFF	TGTGCCACCTCGGACAATACTAACACCGGGGAGCTGTTTTTT
TRBV25-1	-	-	TRBJ1-1	CASSEPDSEAFF	TGTGCCAGCAGTGAACCGGACAGTGAAGCTTTCTTT
TRBV7-9	-	few	TRBJ2-1	CASSSTLGYNEQFF	TGTGCCAGCAGTTCGACACTAGGGTACAATGAGCAGTTCTTC
TRBV9	-	few	TRBJ2-1	CASSVDQRSSYNEQFF	TGTGCCAGCAGCGTAGATCAGCGGAGCTCCTACAATGAGCAGTTCTTC
TRBV5-1	TRBD2	-	TRBJ2-1	CASRVGRSNEQFF	TGCGCCAGCAGGGTCGGGAGGTCGAATGAGCAGTTCTTC
TRBV15	-	few	TRBJ1-5	CATRQVGQPQHF	TGTGCCACTCGACAGGTGGGTCAGCCCCAGCATTTT
TRBV5-4	TRBD1	few	TRBJ1-1	CASSDWTGGTEAFF	TGTGCCAGCAGCGACTGGACAGGGGGGACTGAAGCTTTCTTT
TRBV28	TRBD1	-	TRBJ2-7	CASTTGPHEQYF	TGTGCCAGCACGACAGGGCCCCACGAGCAGTACTTC
TRBV7-8	TRBD1	few	TRBJ1-4	CASSQDRGQLFF	TGTGCCAGCAGCCAGGACAGGGGGCAACTGTTTTTT
TRBV9	TRBD1	-	TRBJ1-4	CASSPVGTGGEKLFF	TGTGCCAGCAGCCCCGTCGGGACAGGGGGCGAAAAACTGTTTTTT
TRBV19	-	few	TRBJ1-2	CASREIQAYGYTF	TGTGCCAGTAGGGAGATACAAGCCTATGGCTACACCTTC
TRBV29-1	TRBD2	-	TRBJ2-7	CSVERLAGDGEQYF	TGCAGCGTTGAACGACTAGCGGGAGATGGCGAGCAGTACTTC
TRBV11-2	TRBD1	few	TRBJ1-1	CASSKNRGTEAFF	TGTGCCAGCAGCAAAAACAGGGGCACTGAAGCTTTCTTT
TRBV2	-	-	TRBJ2-5	CASTSDQETQYF	TGTGCCAGCACGAGCGACCAAGAGACCCAGTACTTC
TRBV19	TRBD2	few	TRBJ2-7	CASSSSGIYEQYF	TGTGCCAGTAGTAGTAGCGGGATCTACGAGCAGTACTTC
TRBV28	TRBD2	few	TRBJ2-1	CASSSWTSGINEQFF	TGTGCCAGCAGTTCCTGGACTAGCGGGATCAATGAGCAGTTCTTC
TRBV7-9	-	-	TRBJ2-1	CASSSQDRNNEQFF	TGTGCCAGCAGCTCCCAGGACAGAAACAATGAGCAGTTCTTC
TRBV6-5	-	few	TRBJ2-7	CASSYSVEAYEQYF	TGTGCCAGCAGTTACTCCGTAGAGGCCTACGAGCAGTACTTC
TRBV28	-	-	TRBJ1-5	CASSYPSGRQPQHF	TGTGCCAGCAGTTACCCGAGCGGGAGGCAGCCCCAGCATTTT
TRBV27	-	-	TRBJ2-1	CASSSLQGRSYNEQFF	TGTGCCAGCAGCAGTTTACAGGGTAGGTCCTACAATGAGCAGTTCTTC
TRBV6-6	TRBD1	-	TRBJ1-3	CASSRQGLSSGNTIYF	TGTGCCAGCAGCCGACAGGGACTGAGCTCTGGAAACACCATATATTTT
TRBV7-9	-	-	TRBJ2-3	CASSSSLGGDTQYF	TGTGCCAGCAGCTCGTCCTTGGGAGGAGATACGCAGTATTTT
TRBV9	TRBD2	few	TRBJ2-1	CASSQSGTSGSHEQFF	TGTGCCAGCAGCCAGTCAGGGACTAGCGGGAGCCATGAGCAGTTCTTC
TRBV4-3	TRBD2	few	TRBJ2-1	CASSPAYGLEINNEQFF	TGCGCCAGCAGCCCGGCATACGGACTAGAGATAAACAATGAGCAGTTCTTC
TRBV6-1	TRBD2	-	TRBJ2-1	CASRRTSGPLDEQFF	TGTGCCAGCAGGCGGACTAGCGGGCCTTTAGATGAGCAGTTCTTC
TRBV18	TRBD1	few	TRBJ1-1	CASSPGTRQGGAFF	TGTGCCAGCTCACCAGGAACGAGACAGGGGGGAGCTTTCTTT
TRBV7-6	-	few	TRBJ1-1	CASSLGAREVNTEAFF	TGTGCCAGCAGCTTAGGGGCCAGGGAAGTTAACACTGAAGCTTTCTTT
TRBV5-1	-	-	TRBJ2-2	CASSLGLGISGELFF	TGCGCCAGCAGCTTGGGACTAGGGATTTCCGGGGAGCTGTTTTTT
TRBV28	TRBD2	few	TRBJ2-7	CASSFWFSGRPDEQYF	TGTGCCAGCAGTTTTTGGTTTAGCGGGAGGCCTGACGAGCAGTACTTC
TRBV9	TRBD2	once	TRBJ2-1	CASTPGLAVYNEQFF	TGTGCCAGCACCCCGGGGCTAGCGGTTTACAATGAGCAGTTCTTC
TRBV4-3	-	-	TRBJ2-1	CASSQPGTQLYNEQFF	TGCGCCAGCAGCCAGCCCGGGACACAACTCTACAATGAGCAGTTCTTC
TRBV11-2	TRBD1	-	TRBJ1-5	CASSSWTGGSNQPQHF	TGTGCCAGCAGCTCTTGGACAGGGGGGAGCAATCAGCCCCAGCATTTT
TRBV5-1	-	-	TRBJ2-7	CASSLGGQSLRGQYF	TGCGCCAGCAGCTTGGGCGGGCAGAGCCTACGTGGGCAGTACTTC
TRBV9	TRBD1	-	TRBJ2-1	CASSAGQDNEQFF	TGTGCCAGCAGCGCCGGACAGGACAATGAGCAGTTCTTC
TRBV14	TRBD1	-	TRBJ2-6	CASSQVQGASGANVLTF	TGTGCCAGCAGCCAAGTCCAGGGGGCAAGTGGGGCCAACGTCCTGACTTTC
TRBV28	TRBD2	-	TRBJ2-1	CASSTLAKNTNEQFF	TGTGCCAGCAGTACACTAGCGAAGAATACGAACGAGCAGTTCTTC
TRBV5-1	TRBD2	few	TRBJ2-3	CASSAGTSGSTDTQYF	TGCGCCAGCAGCGCCGGGACTAGCGGGAGCACAGATACGCAGTATTTT